A single sample is the source of the 28 T cell receptor beta chains below, sequenced in a study of cytomegalovirus exposure and HLA in healthy donors. The method was immunoSEQ multiplex PCR; TCRdb's version includes in-frame clones alone and lacks a portion of them. The table shows approximately 160,000 clones, with roughly 86% occurring only once. Sequencing was carried out using PBMCs. The receptors come from a man aged 18 to 30 in good health and CMV-seropositive.

This chain connects TRBV19 to TRBJ1-4; unclear D gene. CDR1 LNHDA and CDR2 SQIVND come from the germline V gene (reference sequence). V was shortened by 3 bases and J by 10 bases, with 9 bases between the two germline ends. The CDR3 runs 12 residues. In DNA, the CDR3 is TGTGCCAGTAGTATTGAGTCGGGAAAACTGTTTTTT. This codes for CASSIESGKLFF.

This clone was recorded only once. CDR3 sequence reads: CASRSQGTNQPQHF. The CDR3 DNA is TGTGCCAGCAGGTCACAGGGGACCAATCAGCCCCAGCATTTT. V and J are TRBV28 and TRBJ1-5, with 7 bases matching TRBD1. This CDR3 is built from 14 residues. The V gene's germline CDR1 is MDHEN and CDR2 SYDVKM. The trim removed 6 bases at V and 3 bases at J, leaving 5 bases unmatched.

This chain uses TRBV27 with TRBJ2-1; 12 nucleotides match TRBD1. The CDR3 contains 16 residues. V was clipped by 0 bases and J by 9 bases; unmatched bases: 6. Germline V gene sequence: CDR1 MNHEY, CDR2 SMNVEV (reference sequence). The CDR3 DNA follows: TGTGCCAGCAGTTTATCCGGGACAGGGGGCTTGGGTGAGCAGTTCTTC. The encoded protein is CASSLSGTGGLGEQFF.

This chain uses TRBV25-1 with TRBJ2-7; TRBD2 aligns across 8 bases. J lost 7 bases, V lost 6 bases, and 8 bases had no gene match. The CDR3 length is 13 residues. Germline V gene sequence: CDR1 MGHDK, CDR2 SYGVNS. DNA of the CDR3: TGTGCCAGCAGCGGCGGGGGGCTAAAAGAGCAGTACTTC. Translating it yields CASSGGGLKEQYF.

The sample holds one count of this clone. The genes are TRBV11-3 and TRBJ1-1; TRBD1 is a possible D gene (5 bases). The CDR3 extends over 13 amino acids. V lost 7 bases and J lost 8, with 17 bases in between. Germline-derived CDR1 and CDR2 are SGHNT and YENEEA. DNA for the CDR3: TGTGCCAGCACCCCACGAGCGGGGCAGGAAGCTTTCTTT. This sequence encodes CASTPRAGQEAFF.

This chain uses TRBV5-1 with TRBJ1-4, with 7 bases fitting TRBD1. Germline lookup yields CDR1 SGHRS and CDR2 YFSETQ. This CDR3 is built from 16 residues. The junction had 13 bases not matched to a gene; V was cut back by 4 bases and J by 7 bases. CDR3 loop: CASSAGSTGSPEKLFF. For the CDR3, the DNA is TGCGCCAGCAGCGCGGGTTCGACAGGGTCCCCTGAAAAACTGTTTTTT.

CDR3 sequence: CASSFRGVSNQPQHF. The DNA of the CDR3 is TGTGCCAGCAGTTTTAGAGGAGTTAGCAATCAGCCCCAGCATTTT. This sequence joins TRBV27 and TRBJ1-5, with no clear D. Trimming shortened V by 3 bases and J by 0 bases, and 9 bases separated the two germline ends. Germline CDR1 is MNHEY and CDR2 is SMNVEV (reference sequence). This CDR3 has 15 residues.

This chain connects TRBV6-5 to TRBJ2-7, with D perhaps TRBD1 (5 bases). The length of the CDR3 is 16 residues. Trimming removed 4 bases at V and 2 bases at J, with 18 bases between. The germline CDR1 and CDR2 sequences are MNHEY and SVGAGI. In nucleotides, the CDR3 is TGTGCCAGCAGTTCCCAAGAACCCAGGGTCCCCTACGAGCAGTACTTC. This gives the protein CASSSQEPRVPYEQYF.

The chain recombines TRBV5-6 with TRBJ2-3; 10 bases are a match to TRBD2. There are 18 residues in the CDR3. The germline CDR1 and CDR2 sequences are SGHDT and YYEEEE. J was trimmed by 3 bases and V by 4 bases; bases with no gene match: 14. For the CDR3, the DNA is TGTGCCAGCAGCCCCGAAGGATCTAGCGGGAGTTGGACAGATACGCAGTATTTT. Translation: CASSPEGSSGSWTDTQYF.

This chain joins TRBV14 and TRBJ2-1; D gene uncertain. The CDR3 sequence is 13 residues long. Trimming cost V 4 bases and J 5 bases, with 9 bases left between them. Germline V lookup: CDR1 SGHDN, CDR2 FVKESK. CDR3 residues: CASSRYRNNEQFF. The CDR3 DNA is TGTGCCAGCAGCCGGTATAGAAACAATGAGCAGTTCTTC.

The V and J genes are TRBV11-2 and TRBJ2-3; 10 nucleotides match TRBD2. Germline V gene lookup returns CDR1 SGHAT and CDR2 FQNNGV. This CDR3 has 16 amino acids. V lost 5 bases to trimming and J lost 6 bases; unmatched junction nucleotides: 11. The chain's CDR3 is CASSLSLAGGGDTQYF. The CDR3 DNA follows: TGTGCCAGCAGCCTCTCCTTAGCGGGGGGCGGGGATACGCAGTATTTT.

The chain has TRBV5-5 and TRBJ1-1; tentative D call: TRBD1 (5 bases). The CDR3 totals 14 residues. CDR1 and CDR2 (germline): SGHKS, YYEKEE (reference sequence). Trimming shortened V by 0 bases and J by 0 bases, and 6 bases separated the two germline ends. The CDR3 DNA sequence: TGTGCCAGCAGCTTGGCAGGGATGAACACTGAAGCTTTCTTT. Amino acids: CASSLAGMNTEAFF.

J is TRBJ2-7 and V is TRBV9; the D gene is possibly TRBD2 (5 bases). The V gene's germline CDR1 is SGDLS and CDR2 YYNGEE. V was shortened by 7 bases and J by 6 bases, with 20 bases between the two germline ends. The CDR3 runs to 14 residues. CDR3 in amino acids: CASGPGTKSSEQYF. In DNA form, the CDR3 reads TGTGCCAGCGGACCGGGAACAAAGTCGTCCGAGCAGTACTTC. Supplemented by reference TRBV9 and TRBJ2-7, the full variable domain reads DSGVTQTPKHLITATGQRVTLRCSPRSGDLSVYWYQQSLDQGLQFLIQYYNGEERAKGNILERFSAQQFPDLHSELNLSSLELGDSALYFCASGPGTKSSEQYFGPGTRLTVT.

V and J are TRBV27 and TRBJ1-2; TRBD1 aligns across 10 bases. The CDR3 consists of 16 residues. Germline lookup yields CDR1 MNHEY and CDR2 SMNVEV (reference sequence). With V trimmed by 5 bases and J by 8 bases, 14 bases remained unmatched. CDR3 amino acids: CASSRGWDRGLRGYTF. The CDR3 bases are TGTGCCAGCAGTCGAGGTTGGGACAGGGGATTGCGCGGCTACACCTTC.

V gene TRBV27 combines with J gene TRBJ2-7; possibly TRBD1 for D (6 bases). Germline V gene lookup returns CDR1 MNHEY and CDR2 SMNVEV (reference sequence). Deletions cut 8 bases from V and 3 bases from J, with 11 bases between. The CDR3 totals 12 residues. CDR3 residues: CASGTGFYEQYF. The DNA for the CDR3 is TGTGCCAGCGGTACAGGGTTCTACGAGCAGTACTTC.

The J gene is TRBJ2-1, the V gene TRBV30; 10 bases align to TRBD2. The CDR3 is 13 residues long. Per the germline V gene, CDR1 is GTSNPN and CDR2 is SVGIG (reference sequence). The J segment lost 7 bases and the V segment lost 6 bases, leaving 6 bases of the junction unmatched. The DNA of the CDR3 is TGTGCCTGCGGACTAGCGGCTAGAAATGAGCAGTTCTTC. Protein sequence: CACGLAARNEQFF.

This rearrangement joins TRBV18 to TRBJ1-1; D gene ambiguous. The V end was cut by 1 base, the J end by 1 base, with 7 bases between. There are 14 residues in the CDR3. Germline CDR1 is KGHSH and CDR2 is LQKENI. The CDR3 nucleotides read TGTGCCAGCTCACCACTCGGGGAGAACACTGAAGCTTTCTTT. It specifies CASSPLGENTEAFF.

The chain recombines TRBV27 with TRBJ2-7, with 14 bases fitting TRBD2. CDR3 length: 18 amino acids. CDR1 is MNHEY, CDR2 SMNVEV, per germline (reference sequence). After removal of 1 base from V and 0 bases from J, the junction contained 5 bases not matched to a gene. Here the CDR3 reads CASSLYGTSGGSSYEQYF. For the CDR3, the DNA is TGTGCCAGCAGTTTATACGGGACTAGCGGGGGCAGCTCCTACGAGCAGTACTTC.

The chain links TRBV11-3 to TRBJ1-1, with D perhaps TRBD1 (5 bases). Trimming cost V 2 bases and J 10 bases, with 14 bases left between them. CDR1 and CDR2 (germline): SGHNT, YENEEA. The CDR3 contains 13 residues. Here the CDR3 DNA reads TGTGCCAGCAGCTTACCCCCAGGGTTACTAGCTTTCTTT. It specifies CASSLPPGLLAFF.

The chain recombines TRBV5-1 with TRBJ2-7; 7 bases agree with TRBD2. V shed 0 bases and J 0 bases; nucleotides not matched to a gene: 6. The CDR3 is 16 residues long. Germline values: CDR1 SGHRS, CDR2 YFSETQ. The CDR3 region has the DNA TGCGCCAGCAGCTTGGAACCTAGCGGCATCTCCTACGAGCAGTACTTC. Translated, it gives CASSLEPSGISYEQYF.

The V call is TRBV4-1, the J call TRBJ2-6, with 7 bases matching TRBD1. The V and J ends lost 1 base and 0 bases, in that order; junction bases with no gene match: 12. The V gene's germline CDR1 is MGHRA and CDR2 YSYEKL. CDR3 length: 20 residues. The CDR3 here is CASSQGGIGQEHSGANVLTF. The CDR3 nucleotides are TGCGCCAGCAGCCAAGGGGGTATAGGACAGGAGCACTCTGGGGCCAACGTCCTGACTTTC.

The chain uses TRBV28 and TRBJ2-7; D uncertain. The CDR3 extends over 11 amino acids. The germline V gene has CDR1 MDHEN and CDR2 SYDVKM. Trimming removed 5 bases at V and 2 bases at J, with 4 bases between. The CDR3 loop is CASSTAYEQYF. The DNA for the CDR3 is TGTGCCAGCAGTACTGCCTACGAGCAGTACTTC. The full variable domain, completed using reference TRBV28 and TRBJ2-7, is DVKVTQSSRYLVKRTGEKVFLECVQDMDHENMFWYRQDPGLGLRLIYFSYDVKMKEKGDIPEGYSVSREKKERFSLILESASTNQTSMYLCASSTAYEQYFGPGTRLTVT.

The V gene is TRBV15, the J gene TRBJ2-2; perhaps TRBD1 as D (6 bases). CDR1 and CDR2 from the germline V gene are LNHNV and YYDKDF (reference sequence). Trimming cost V 1 base and J 1 base, with 7 bases left between them. CDR3 length: 15 residues. This CDR3 reads CATSRAGENTGELFF. CDR3 DNA sequence: TGTGCCACCAGCAGAGCAGGGGAGAACACCGGGGAGCTGTTTTTT. The whole variable domain, remainder taken from reference TRBV15 and TRBJ2-2, is DAMVIQNPRYQVTQFGKPVTLSCSQTLNHNVMYWYQQKSSQAPKLLFHYYDKDFNNEADTPDNFQSRRPNTSFCFLDIRSPGLGDTAMYLCATSRAGENTGELFFGEGSRLTVL.

The chain carries TRBV2 and TRBJ1-2; 8 bases line up with TRBD1. The CDR3 is made up of 13 amino acids. Germline V CDR1 and CDR2: SNHLY, FYNNEI. V trimming: 6 bases; J trimming: 4 bases; junction bases outside the gene matches: 4. DNA of the CDR3: TGTGCCAGCAGAACTCAGGGGGCCTATGGCTACACCTTC. As protein: CASRTQGAYGYTF.

This chain uses TRBV4-2 with TRBJ2-5, with TRBD1 matching over 8 bases. The CDR3 is made up of 15 amino acids. Germline assignment: CDR1 LGHNA and CDR2 YNFKEQ. Germline trimming cut 3 bases from V and 4 bases from J; bases unmatched to any gene: 7. CDR3 region: CASSQGQAPGETQYF. DNA of the CDR3: TGTGCCAGCAGCCAGGGACAGGCGCCGGGAGAGACCCAGTACTTC.

This clone was detected once. This chain joins TRBV10-3 and TRBJ2-2; 11 bases are a match to TRBD2. CDR3 length: 17 amino acids. The junction had 10 bases not matched to a gene; V was cut back by 10 bases and J by 0 bases. In germline, CDR1 is ENHRY, CDR2 SYGVKD. The CDR3 spells CATTPTSGITNTGELFF. For the CDR3, the DNA is TGTGCCACCACTCCGACTAGCGGGATCACGAACACCGGGGAGCTGTTTTTT.

A word on this clone: A junction boundary mismatches the germline segment, possibly from a read error. The sample holds other DNA sequences that translate to the same CDR3. This rearrangement joins TRBV5-1 to TRBJ2-3; tentatively, D is TRBD2 (6 bases). CDR3 length equals 16 residues. Looked up from germline, CDR1 is SGHRS and CDR2 is YFSETQ. The CDR3 reads CASSLAGGSGADTQYF. CDR3 nucleotide sequence: TGCGCCAGCAGCTTGGCCGGAGGGAGTGGGGCAGATACACAGTATTTT.

This chain uses TRBV18 with TRBJ2-2; 9 positions match TRBD1. The CDR3 is 15 residues long. The V gene's germline CDR1 is KGHSH and CDR2 LQKENI. The V gene end was trimmed by 2 bases and the J gene end by 6 bases; junction bases not matched to a gene: 4. CDR3 bases: TGTGCCAGCTCACCAAGCGGGACAGGGTCCGGGGAGCTGTTTTTT. This gives the protein CASSPSGTGSGELFF.